The sample holds one count of the clone carrying this T cell receptor beta chain. This sample is drawn from a study of metastatic and nonmetastatic thyroid tumors. TCRdb recomputed clones from the PCR reads via MiXCR. The repertoire holds about 20,000 clones, with roughly 24% as singletons. Germline CDR1 and CDR2: SGDLS and YYNGEE. CDR3 length: 14 amino acids. Between the trimmed V and J ends, which lost 3 bases and 4 bases, there was a span of 12 bases. No treatment of any kind had been given to any patient before thyroid surgery. The rearrangement uses TRBV9 and TRBJ2-3; D perhaps matches TRBD2 (6 bases). Sequencing input: tumor tissue. This clonotype originated in a female donor with papillary thyroid cancer or a benign thyroid nodule (not recorded which). Some clones in this sample may be carry-over from other donors' samples. The CDR3 region has the DNA TGTGCCAGCAGCGAGTCGGGAGTTGCAGATACGCAGTATTTT. The encoded protein is CASSESGVADTQYF.